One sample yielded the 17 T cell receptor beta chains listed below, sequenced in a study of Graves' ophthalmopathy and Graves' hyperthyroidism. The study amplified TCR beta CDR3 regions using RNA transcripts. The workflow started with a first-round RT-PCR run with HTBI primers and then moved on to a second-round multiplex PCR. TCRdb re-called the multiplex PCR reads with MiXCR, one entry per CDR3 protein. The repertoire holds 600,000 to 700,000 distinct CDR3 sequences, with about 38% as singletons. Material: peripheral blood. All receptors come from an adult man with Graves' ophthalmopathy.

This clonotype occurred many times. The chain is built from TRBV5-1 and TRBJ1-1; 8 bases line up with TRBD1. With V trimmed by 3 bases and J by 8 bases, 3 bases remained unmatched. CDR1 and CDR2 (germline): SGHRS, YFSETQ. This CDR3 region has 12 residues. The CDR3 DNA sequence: TGCGCCAGCAGCTACCAGGGGGCCGAAGCTTTCTTT. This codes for CASSYQGAEAFF.

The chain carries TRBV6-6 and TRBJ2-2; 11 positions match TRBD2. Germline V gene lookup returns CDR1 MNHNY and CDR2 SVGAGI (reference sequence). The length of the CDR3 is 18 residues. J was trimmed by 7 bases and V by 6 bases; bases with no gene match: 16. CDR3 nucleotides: TGTGCCAGCAGCCGCTCCCCCCCTAGCGGGGGGTACCACGGGGAGCTGTTTTTT. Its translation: CASSRSPPSGGYHGELFF.

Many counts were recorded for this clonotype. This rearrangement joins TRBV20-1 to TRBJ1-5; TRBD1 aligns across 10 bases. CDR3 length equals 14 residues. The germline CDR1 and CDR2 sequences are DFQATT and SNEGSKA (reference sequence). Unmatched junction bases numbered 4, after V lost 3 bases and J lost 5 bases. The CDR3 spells CSASSGTGDQPQHF. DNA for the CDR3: TGCAGTGCTAGCTCCGGGACAGGGGATCAGCCCCAGCATTTT.

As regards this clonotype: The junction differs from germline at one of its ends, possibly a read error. The CDR3 DNA is TGTACCAGCAGTTCCGGACAGGTCTCCTACGAGCAGTACTTC. Its translation is CTSSSGQVSYEQYF. The chain employs TRBV12-3 or TRBV12-4 and TRBJ2-7; 7 nucleotides match TRBD1. The CDR3 totals 14 residues.

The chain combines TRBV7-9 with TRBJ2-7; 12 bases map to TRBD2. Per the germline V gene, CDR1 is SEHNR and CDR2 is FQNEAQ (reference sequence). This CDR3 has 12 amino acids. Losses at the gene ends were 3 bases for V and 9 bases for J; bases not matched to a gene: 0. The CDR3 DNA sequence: TGTGCCAGCAGCTTGACTAGCGGGGGGCAGTACTTC. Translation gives CASSLTSGGQYF.

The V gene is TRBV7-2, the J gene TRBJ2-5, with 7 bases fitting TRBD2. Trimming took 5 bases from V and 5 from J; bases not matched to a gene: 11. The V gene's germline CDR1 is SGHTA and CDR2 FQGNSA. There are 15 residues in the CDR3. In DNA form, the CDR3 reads TGTGCCAGCAGCCCCGGGCTCGGGCGGGGGGAGACCCAGTACTTC. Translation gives CASSPGLGRGETQYF.

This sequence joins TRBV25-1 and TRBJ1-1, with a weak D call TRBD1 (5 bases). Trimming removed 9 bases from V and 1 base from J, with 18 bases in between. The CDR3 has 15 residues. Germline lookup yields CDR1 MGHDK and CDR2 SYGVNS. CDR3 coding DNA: TGTGCCAGGTTGCCCAGCAGTGGACAGAACACTGAAGCTTTCTTT. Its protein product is CARLPSSGQNTEAFF.

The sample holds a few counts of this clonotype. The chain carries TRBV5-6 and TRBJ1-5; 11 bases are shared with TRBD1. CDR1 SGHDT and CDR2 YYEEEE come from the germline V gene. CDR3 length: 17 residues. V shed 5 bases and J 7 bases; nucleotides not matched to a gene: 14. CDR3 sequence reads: CASSSSGTGGYRQPQHF. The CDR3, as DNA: TGTGCCAGCAGTTCGTCCGGGACAGGGGGATATCGACAGCCCCAGCATTTT. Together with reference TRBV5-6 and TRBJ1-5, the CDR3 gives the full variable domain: DAGVTQSPTHLIKTRGQQVTLRCSPKSGHDTVSWYQQALGQGPQFIFQYYEEEERQRGNFPDRFSGHQFPNYSSELNVNALLLGDSALYLCASSSSGTGGYRQPQHFGDGTRLSIL.

The DNA of the CDR3 is TGTGCCAGCAGCTCCAGACAGGTCTATGGCTACACCTTC. Residues: CASSSRQVYGYTF. The chain employs TRBV7-2 and TRBJ1-2, with D maybe TRBD1 (6 bases). Germline CDR1 SGHTA, CDR2 FQGNSA. This CDR3 region has 13 residues. V lost 4 bases and J lost 4, with 10 bases in between.

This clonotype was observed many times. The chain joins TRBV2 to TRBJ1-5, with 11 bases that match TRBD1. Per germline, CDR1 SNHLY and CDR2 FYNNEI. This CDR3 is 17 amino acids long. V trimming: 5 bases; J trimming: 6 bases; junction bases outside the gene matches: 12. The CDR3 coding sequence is TGTGCCAGCAGTAGGGACAGGGGGACTAAGAAGGGTCAGCCCCAGCATTTT. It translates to CASSRDRGTKKGQPQHF. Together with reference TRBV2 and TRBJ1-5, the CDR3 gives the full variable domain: EPEVTQTPSHQVTQMGQEVILRCVPISNHLYFYWYRQILGQKVEFLVSFYNNEISEKSEIFDDQFSVERPDGSNFTLKIRSTKLEDSAMYFCASSRDRGTKKGQPQHFGDGTRLSIL.

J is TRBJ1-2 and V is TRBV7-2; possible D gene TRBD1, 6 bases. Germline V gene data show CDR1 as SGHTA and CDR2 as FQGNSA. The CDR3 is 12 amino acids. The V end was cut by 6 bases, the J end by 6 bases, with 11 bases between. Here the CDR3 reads CASRPGGDGYTF. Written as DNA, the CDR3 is TGTGCCAGCAGGCCGGGGGGCGATGGCTACACCTTC.

CDR3 region: CASSRTDTGETQYF. The CDR3 DNA reads TGTGCCAGCAGTCGGACGGACACCGGGGAGACCCAGTACTTC. The rearrangement joins TRBV6-4 to TRBJ2-5; the D gene is possibly TRBD1 (5 bases). The germline V and J ends were trimmed by 5 bases and 5 bases, with 15 bases remaining between them. The CDR3 has 14 residues. In germline, CDR1 is MRHNA, CDR2 SNTAGT.

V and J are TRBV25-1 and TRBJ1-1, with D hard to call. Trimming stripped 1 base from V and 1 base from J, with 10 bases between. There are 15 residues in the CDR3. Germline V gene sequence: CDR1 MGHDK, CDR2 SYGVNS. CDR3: CASSELSSANTEAFF. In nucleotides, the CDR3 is TGTGCCAGCAGTGAATTGAGCAGCGCGAACACTGAAGCTTTCTTT.

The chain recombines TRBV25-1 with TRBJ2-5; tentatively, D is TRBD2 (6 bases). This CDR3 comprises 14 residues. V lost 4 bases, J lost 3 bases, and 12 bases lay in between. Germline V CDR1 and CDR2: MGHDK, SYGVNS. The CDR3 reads CASSALRGKETQYF. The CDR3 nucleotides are TGTGCCAGCAGTGCCCTCCGGGGGAAAGAGACCCAGTACTTC.

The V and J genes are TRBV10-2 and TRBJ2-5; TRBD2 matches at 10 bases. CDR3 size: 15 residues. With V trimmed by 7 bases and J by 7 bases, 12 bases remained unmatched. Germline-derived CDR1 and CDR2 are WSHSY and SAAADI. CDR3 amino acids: CASKESGGAGGTQYF. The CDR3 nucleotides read TGCGCCAGCAAGGAAAGCGGGGGGGCCGGAGGGACCCAGTACTTC.

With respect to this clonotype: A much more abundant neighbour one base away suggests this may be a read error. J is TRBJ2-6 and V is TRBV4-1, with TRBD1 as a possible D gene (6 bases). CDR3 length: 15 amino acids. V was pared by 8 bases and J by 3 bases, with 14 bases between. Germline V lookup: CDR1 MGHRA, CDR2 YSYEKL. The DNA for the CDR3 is TGCGCCAGCGGCGAATCAGGGGTTGGGGCCAACGTCCTGACTTTC. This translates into CASGESGVGANVLTF.

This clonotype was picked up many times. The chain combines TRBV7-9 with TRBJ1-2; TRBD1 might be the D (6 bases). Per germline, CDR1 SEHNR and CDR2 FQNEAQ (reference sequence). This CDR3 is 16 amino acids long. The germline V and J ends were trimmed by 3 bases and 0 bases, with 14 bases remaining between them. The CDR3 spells CASSFNAGQSNYGYTF. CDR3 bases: TGTGCCAGCAGCTTCAACGCCGGACAGTCTAACTATGGCTACACCTTC. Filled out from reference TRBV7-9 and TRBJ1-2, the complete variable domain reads DTGVSQNPRHKITKRGQNVTFRCDPISEHNRLYWYRQTLGQGPEFLTYFQNEAQLEKSRLLSDRFSAERPKGSFSTLEIQRTEQGDSAMYLCASSFNAGQSNYGYTFGSGTRLTVV.